This TCR beta chain was observed in a study of T cells after posttransplantation cyclophosphamide listed by TCRdb under 2016. Looking at the study overall: Using TRB sequencing, the study followed how the T cell repertoire rebuilt after myeloablative bone marrow transplantation with posttransplantation cyclophosphamide given as GVHD prophylaxis. Samples from under 40 PTCy-treated patients and under 20 related bone marrow donors of those patients were subjected to antigen receptor sequencing. Blood from all 35 or so PTCy patients with 1-year posttransplant specimens was subjected to TRB sequencing. TRB sequencing was also done on up to 3 additional blood samples from 2 to 5.2 years after transplant in 3 patients, and on pretransplant blood from a handful of patients. Because TRA and TRB clonality correlated tightly in eight or nine samples, later TCR analyses were limited to TRB. Public TRB sequences were checked against a database of over 3,500 sequences associated with responses to pathogens, tumor antigens, self-antigens and alloantigens.

At the junction V is shortened by 4 bases and J by 0 bases, with 5 bases in between. For CDR1 and CDR2, the germline V gene lists MRHNA and SNTAGT. The CDR3 has 13 amino acids, counting the end cysteine and phenylalanine. Only CDR3 DNA is held: 39 bases, read in frame from base 1. Comments on this clone: This receptor's antigen is unknown. No base quality values were provided; no much bigger clone lies one nucleotide off.

A control cohort of more than ten patients who had been given myeloablative marrow transplants with methotrexate plus a calcineurin inhibitor was sampled 1 year after transplant. Mononuclear cells from peripheral blood and bone marrow were separated by Ficoll-Hypaque density centrifugation and then cryopreserved. TRB sequencing was run on genomic DNA with either the immunoSEQ assay at survey resolution or the hsTCRB kit. In the authors' own workflow: The immunoSEQ software was used for initial read processing, and the LymphoSeq R package was used for repertoire analyses. Clonality was computed as 1 minus normalized Shannon entropy; Gini coefficient was also calculated for each TRB dataset. To infer phenotypes in unsorted samples, TRB sequences from sorted subsets of the recipient or donor were mapped onto the unsorted samples of the same recipient. Held by TCRdb, this immuneACCESS table contains in-frame sequences only and omits some clones. Under half of the omission traces to an unresolved V gene where checked; the cause of the rest is unknown. V and J calls and clone size are copied from that table; D and trimming were computed from the DNA. The sample records 20,000 to 25,000 clones, approximately 92% of which are singletons. The top ten clones comprise under 2% of the sample.

Findings and caveats that apply to the study as a whole: Donor-recipient similarity was low at 1-2 months but rose over the first year, and later blood repertoires were often dominated by donor CD8+ memory clones. Across the approximately 48 patients, TRB clonality was highly associated with recipient CMV seropositivity and CMV reactivation, and diversity with PTCy was similar to that in the CNI/methotrexate controls. The TRB repertoires of T cells infiltrating skin or GI tract showed only limited overlap with the TRB repertoires of T cells in blood.

This TCR derives from a female patient younger than 45 who received an allogeneic stem cell transplant from an unrelated donor, was CMV-positive, and had acute and chronic GVHD. After a transplant, the donor of the graft may account for some T cells. The sample in question was PBMCs, obtained less than 400 days after allogeneic stem cell transplant with calcineurin inhibitor and methotrexate. This sequence uses TRBV6-4 and TRBJ2-3, with the D gene call left open. The nucleotide sequence reads TGTGCCAGCAGTGGCGCTAGCACAGATACGCAGTATTTT. This encodes CASSGASTDTQYF.